This TCR beta chain was captured by sequencing in a study of cytomegalovirus exposure and HLA in healthy donors. This PCR relied on a set of 60 Vbeta primers and 13 Jbeta primers. Some clones are missing from TCRdb's copy, which holds only in-frame ones; the method was immunoSEQ multiplex PCR. Here the sample spans around 110,000 clones, about 10% being singletons. Whole-study results and caveats: An analysis was carried out at a later point. It showed that HLA-associated TCR beta chains were more clonally expanded than equally common non-associated chains.

The CDR3 covers 13 residues. Per the germline V gene, CDR1 is SGHDT and CDR2 is YYEEEE. This clone was seen only a few times. Its target is not known. The junction differs from germline at one of its ends, possibly a read error. This TCR derives from a man aged 30 to 39 in good health and CMV-seronegative. The chain has TRBV5-6 and TRBJ2-7; TRBD1 matches at 7 bases. The specimen sequenced was PBMCs. The CDR3 reads CASSLGQGYDQYF. The CDR3 nucleotides read TGTGCCAGCAGCTTGGGACAGGGCTACGATCAGTACTTC.